This TCR beta chain was identified during a study of T cell responses to AZD1222 COVID-19 vaccine. The CDR3 sequence is 15 residues long. V dropped 5 bases and J dropped 0 bases, with 11 bases sitting between them. Germline CDR1 is SGHNT and CDR2 is YYREEE (reference sequence). The repertoire was sequenced with immunoSEQ multiplex PCR; TCRdb's copy has only in-frame clones and lacks some. The sample has approximately 120,000 clones, 70% to 90% seen once. The chain joins TRBV5-4 to TRBJ2-2; D might be TRBD2 (6 bases). This TCR derives from an adult who received the AZD1222 COVID-19 vaccine. The starting material was peripheral blood, obtained 28 days after the second AZD1222 dose. In nucleotides, the CDR3 is TGTGCCAGCAGACCTCTAGCGTCGAACACCGGGGAGCTGTTTTTT. This translates into CASRPLASNTGELFF.